The 30 T cell receptor beta chains below come from one sample, sequenced in a study of blood T cells in healthy people across ages. For the second PCR, which ran for roughly 6 to 11 cycles, a sample-barcoded 5' primer and a J-beta primer mix were used. TCRdb reprocessed the 5' RACE reads via MiXCR and lists one record per CDR3 protein. The sample has about 1,800,000 distinct CDR3 sequences; 28% are singletons. Sequenced input: blood. These receptors were collected from a woman in her twenties or thirties in good health.

The table lists this clonotype with many counts. The J gene is TRBJ2-1, the V gene TRBV11-2, with 12 bases fitting TRBD2. CDR3 length: 14 residues. The ends lost 10 bases at V and 9 bases at J; junction bases unmatched: 10. The V gene's germline CDR1 is SGHAT and CDR2 FQNNGV. The CDR3 loop reads CAILPSGGAGEQFF. CDR3 nucleotides: TGTGCCATTTTACCTAGCGGGGGGGCTGGTGAGCAGTTCTTC.

Remarks on this clonotype: A read error may produce the germline difference seen at one junction end. J is TRBJ2-3 and V is TRBV6-5, with D possibly matching TRBD1 (7 bases). The CDR3 consists of 16 residues. Germline CDR1 MNHEY, CDR2 SVGAGI. This chain's CDR3 is CACRQAGGGNTDTQYF. CDR3 nucleotide sequence: TGTGCCTGCAGACAAGCAGGGGGAGGAAACACAGATACGCAGTATTTT.

This sequence joins TRBV15 and TRBJ2-1, with a possible D match to TRBD2 (5 bases). This CDR3 has 15 residues. Germline V gene lookup returns CDR1 LNHNV and CDR2 YYDKDF (reference sequence). V was trimmed by 1 base and J by 3 bases, leaving 10 bases between them. The CDR3 loop reads CATSRGRGYYNEQFF. In nucleotides, the CDR3 is TGTGCCACCAGCAGAGGCCGGGGATACTACAATGAGCAGTTCTTC.

The chain combines TRBV24-1 with TRBJ2-3; D ambiguous. V lost 4 bases and J lost 4, with 8 bases in between. Germline V CDR1 and CDR2: KGHDR, SFDVKD. This CDR3 has 13 amino acids. In nucleotides, the CDR3 is TGTGCCACCAGTGACTTCGGAGCAGATACGCAGTATTTT. It translates to CATSDFGADTQYF.

Only one count was recorded for this clonotype. The chain recombines TRBV2 with TRBJ2-2; the D gene is possibly TRBD1 (6 bases). Germline V gene sequence: CDR1 SNHLY, CDR2 FYNNEI. The CDR3 covers 16 residues. V lost 10 bases and J 1 base, leaving 19 bases between the germline ends. The CDR3, as DNA: TGTGCCACCAGCGAAGGGGGAGCGCTGAACACCGGGGAGCTGTTTTTT. Translated, it gives CATSEGGALNTGELFF.

The CDR3 region is CASSSADRPYGYTF. The CDR3, as DNA: TGCGCCAGCAGCTCCGCAGACAGACCGTATGGCTACACCTTC. This rearrangement joins TRBV5-1 to TRBJ1-2; tentative D call: TRBD1 (5 bases). V dropped 3 bases and J dropped 5 bases, with 14 bases sitting between them. Germline CDR1 and CDR2: SGHRS and YFSETQ. The CDR3 runs 14 residues. The complete variable domain, with remaining parts taken from reference TRBV5-1 and TRBJ1-2, reads KAGVTQTPRYLIKTRGQQVTLSCSPISGHRSVSWYQQTPGQGLQFLFEYFSETQRNKGNFPGRFSGRQFSNSRSEMNVSTLELGDSALYLCASSSADRPYGYTFGSGTRLTVV.

This clonotype was observed at least ten times. This chain joins TRBV29-1 and TRBJ2-7, with D possibly matching TRBD2 (6 bases). CDR1 SQVTM and CDR2 ANQGSEA come from the germline V gene. The CDR3 runs to 13 residues. V lost 8 bases and J 4 bases, leaving 18 bases between the germline ends. Here the CDR3 DNA reads TGCAGCACCCGGACCGGGACTTTTTACGAGCAGTACTTC. Protein: CSTRTGTFYEQYF.

V and J are TRBV5-1 and TRBJ2-7, with 9 bases identical to TRBD1. This CDR3 is built from 15 residues. J was trimmed by 6 bases and V by 2 bases; bases with no gene match: 9. The germline gives CDR1 SGHRS, CDR2 YFSETQ. CDR3 region: CASSLGTGRAGEQYF. For the CDR3, the DNA is TGCGCCAGCAGCTTAGGGACAGGGCGTGCGGGCGAGCAGTACTTC.

This clonotype was seen a handful of times. CDR3 residues: CATSRPQGRGYEQYF. In nucleotides, the CDR3 is TGTGCCACCAGCAGACCTCAGGGAAGGGGCTACGAGCAGTACTTC. V usage is TRBV15 and J usage is TRBJ2-7, with D tentatively TRBD1 (5 bases). The germline V gene has CDR1 LNHNV and CDR2 YYDKDF (reference sequence). V was shortened by 2 bases and J by 3 bases, with 14 bases between the two germline ends. This CDR3 has 15 residues.

This clonotype was observed a handful of times. This chain uses TRBV19 with TRBJ2-5, with 8 bases lining up with TRBD2. Trimming took 5 bases from V and 1 from J; bases not matched to a gene: 3. The CDR3 has 14 amino acids. Germline V lookup: CDR1 LNHDA, CDR2 SQIVND (reference sequence). In DNA form, the CDR3 reads TGTGCCAGTAGTGCGGGGGGCCCCCAAGAGACCCAGTACTTC. Its protein product is CASSAGGPQETQYF.

V usage is TRBV20-1 and J usage is TRBJ1-6, with D possibly TRBD1 on 5 matching bases. V was pared by 4 bases and J by 7 bases, with 11 bases between. The CDR3 loop spans 13 amino acids. CDR1 is DFQATT, CDR2 SNEGSKA, per germline (reference sequence). CDR3 region: CSATQGPNSPLHF. The CDR3 nucleotides read TGCAGTGCTACCCAGGGACCCAATTCACCCCTCCACTTT.

Notes on this clonotype: A much larger clonotype is one base distant, so this may be a read error. This chain uses TRBV28 with TRBJ2-4, with D possibly being TRBD2 (5 bases). The DNA end is a closer match to TRBJ2-7, so the J assignment may be wrong. Germline loops: CDR1 MDHEN, CDR2 SYDVKM. This CDR3 spans 14 amino acids. CDR3 sequence (DNA): TGTGCCAGCAGGTTAACTGGGGAGAACTACGAGCAGTACTTC. Amino acids: CASRLTGENYEQYF.

The rearrangement links TRBV29-1 to TRBJ1-5; maybe TRBD1 (6 bases). V lost 6 bases and J lost 6, with 15 bases in between. The CDR3 spans 13 residues. Germline assignment: CDR1 SQVTM and CDR2 ANQGSEA. The CDR3 DNA reads as TGCAGCGTGGGGGCGGGTCCCCTTCAGCCCCAGCATTTT. As protein: CSVGAGPLQPQHF.

The V gene is TRBV28, the J gene TRBJ2-5, with TRBD1 matching over 7 bases. The CDR3 length is 14 residues. Germline V lookup: CDR1 MDHEN, CDR2 SYDVKM. V lost 6 bases to trimming and J lost 12 bases; unmatched junction nucleotides: 16. CDR3 nucleotides: TGTGCCAGCAGCCCCGGAGACAGGGCACAGGTCGAGTACTTC. This codes for CASSPGDRAQVEYF.

This sequence joins TRBV11-2 and TRBJ2-5; TRBD2 agrees at 7 bases. Trimming removed 0 bases from V and 4 bases from J; junction bases left unmatched: 8. Germline V CDR1 and CDR2: SGHAT, FQNNGV. The CDR3 has 16 residues. The CDR3 reads CASSLDRQGGVETQYF. CDR3 in DNA: TGTGCCAGCAGCTTAGATCGGCAGGGAGGGGTAGAGACCCAGTACTTC.

In its sample, this clonotype was seen a few times. This may be a read error, as it is one base from a much larger clone. The chain uses TRBV9 and TRBJ2-1; 9 bases fit TRBD2. The CDR3 is 15 residues long. Germline V gene lookup returns CDR1 SGDLS and CDR2 YYNGEE. CDR3 sequence: CASSVEAGGYNGQFF. CDR3 sequence (DNA): TGTGCCAGCAGCGTAGAAGCGGGAGGCTACAATGGGCAGTTCTTC.

This clonotype was counted a few times. The chain uses TRBV11-2 and TRBJ2-4; no clear D gene. This CDR3 region has 16 residues. Trimming stripped 4 bases from V and 13 bases from J, with 26 bases between. CDR1 and CDR2 from the germline V gene are SGHAT and FQNNGV. Written as DNA, the CDR3 is TGTGCCAGCAGCTCAGCGAAGGGCCCGGACGGTAATGGGCAGTACTTC. Its translation is CASSSAKGPDGNGQYF.

The chain links TRBV30 to TRBJ1-4; 10 bases are shared with TRBD1. CDR3 length: 15 residues. J was trimmed by 0 bases and V by 7 bases; bases with no gene match: 5. Germline CDR1 and CDR2: GTSNPN and SVGIG (reference sequence). DNA for the CDR3: TGTGCCTCCAGGACAGGGGGTGCAACTAATGAAAAACTGTTTTTT. As protein: CASRTGGATNEKLFF.

This clonotype was detected ten times or more. This chain links TRBV6-6 with TRBJ2-7; no definite D call. Trimming took off 0 bases at V and 3 bases at J, with 3 bases between the two ends. The CDR3 length is 12 residues. CDR1 is MNHNY, CDR2 SVGAGI, per germline (reference sequence). The CDR3 reads CASSYSNYEQYF. The CDR3 DNA is TGTGCCAGCAGTTACTCGAACTACGAGCAGTACTTC.

The V and J genes are TRBV12-3 or TRBV12-4 and TRBJ1-4; tentatively, D is TRBD1 (6 bases). The CDR3 totals 15 residues. V was trimmed by 0 bases and J by 6 bases, leaving 11 bases between them. CDR3: CASSLARRGDEKLFF. CDR3 bases: TGTGCCAGCAGTTTAGCACGAAGGGGGGATGAAAAACTGTTTTTT.

V usage is TRBV12-5 and J usage is TRBJ2-7; D not resolved. This CDR3 has 14 amino acids. The V end was cut by 5 bases, the J end by 1 base, with 12 bases between. Germline V gene data show CDR1 as LGHNT and CDR2 as FRNRAP. The CDR3 region is CASGMGASSYEQYF. For the CDR3, the DNA is TGTGCTAGTGGTATGGGCGCTAGTTCCTACGAGCAGTACTTC.

In the case of this clonotype: A much larger clone differs from this one at a single base, so this may be a read error. V is TRBV7-9 and J is TRBJ2-5; 9 bases fit TRBD2. Losses at the gene ends were 4 bases for V and 11 bases for J; bases not matched to a gene: 20. CDR1 and CDR2 from the germline V gene are SEHNR and FQNEAQ (reference sequence). There are 17 residues in the CDR3. CDR3 nucleotides: TGTGCCAGCAGCTACGAGACGGAGGCTAGCGGGAATTACGGGCAGTACTTC. It translates to CASSYETEASGNYGQYF.

This clonotype was recorded a few times. The CDR3 nucleotides are TGTGCCAGCAGCCCAATAGGACTAGCGGCAGATACGCAGTATTTT. This gives the protein CASSPIGLAADTQYF. The J gene is TRBJ2-3, the V gene TRBV7-9; TRBD2 agrees at 10 bases. The CDR3 is 15 residues long. Germline CDR1 SEHNR, CDR2 FQNEAQ (reference sequence). J was trimmed by 4 bases and V by 5 bases; bases with no gene match: 6.

This chain joins TRBV4-3 and TRBJ2-3, with D perhaps being TRBD1 or TRBD2 (5 bases each). In germline, CDR1 is LGHNA, CDR2 YSLEER. CDR3 size: 14 residues. V lost 4 bases, J lost 5 bases, and 13 bases lay in between. DNA of the CDR3: TGCGCCAGCAGCCGAGATTTGAGGGGAGATACGCAGTATTTT. It encodes CASSRDLRGDTQYF.

This clonotype has just a few counts. The chain joins TRBV12-3 or TRBV12-4 to TRBJ2-7; D call uncertain. The CDR3 has 14 residues. Trimming took 4 bases from V and 6 from J, leaving 16 bases between them. Here the CDR3 reads CASSSPRIPGEQYF. In nucleotides, the CDR3 is TGTGCCAGCAGTTCCCCTCGGATCCCTGGCGAGCAGTACTTC.

This clonotype has just a few counts. This chain connects TRBV27 to TRBJ1-1; D not certain. V was clipped by 8 bases and J by 1 base, with 11 bases between them. The length of the CDR3 is 13 residues. Germline V gene data show CDR1 as MNHEY and CDR2 as SMNVEV (reference sequence). The CDR3 loop reads CASATHWNTEAFF. CDR3 DNA: TGTGCCAGCGCTACCCACTGGAACACTGAAGCTTTCTTT.

V usage is TRBV12-3 or TRBV12-4 and J usage is TRBJ2-7; D not certain. V gave up 7 bases and J gave up 4 bases, with 17 bases separating them. The CDR3 consists of 14 residues. CDR3 DNA sequence: TGTGCCAGCACCCAAGGTCCGCGTGGTTACGAGCAGTACTTC. Its protein is CASTQGPRGYEQYF.

The chain combines TRBV9 with TRBJ1-5; possible D gene TRBD1, 6 bases. Trimming took 4 bases from V and 7 from J, leaving 15 bases between them. Per the germline V gene, CDR1 is SGDLS and CDR2 is YYNGEE. The CDR3 extends over 14 amino acids. In nucleotides, the CDR3 is TGTGCCAGCAGCCCCCTGGCAGGGGACCAGCCCCAGCATTTT. It specifies CASSPLAGDQPQHF.

This sequence joins TRBV5-1 and TRBJ2-5; 8 nucleotides align to TRBD1. The CDR3 consists of 14 residues. Germline CDR1 and CDR2: SGHRS and YFSETQ. V lost 3 bases to trimming and J lost 2 bases; unmatched junction nucleotides: 3. Written as DNA, the CDR3 is TGCGCCAGCAGCTGGGGACAGGCACAAGAGACCCAGTACTTC. Translated: CASSWGQAQETQYF.

In its sample, this clonotype was seen many times. The gene calls are TRBV20-1 and TRBJ2-7; the match to TRBD2 covers 10 bases. V shed 3 bases and J 0 bases; nucleotides not matched to a gene: 8. The CDR3 loop spans 16 amino acids. The germline V gene has CDR1 DFQATT and CDR2 SNEGSKA (reference sequence). The DNA of the CDR3 is TGCAGTGCTAGTAGAGGACTAGCGGAAAACTCCTACGAGCAGTACTTC. Translated, it gives CSASRGLAENSYEQYF.